Each of the 31 T cell receptor beta chains below was sequenced from the same sample in a study of read filtering for tumor transcriptome and immune sequencing. From roughly 390 ng of RNA, a library with molecular barcoded alpha/delta and beta/gamma adaptors was made. TCRdb re-derived calls from the reads in MiXCR, one entry per CDR3 protein. The sample yields some 46,000 distinct CDR3 sequences, around 21% seen once. The sequenced material came from a population of CD138-negative cells sorted from bone marrow. These receptor sequences come from a donor older than 35 with multiple myeloma.

This clonotype was counted once. The junction shows a germline mismatch at one end, possibly a read error. The chain uses TRBV12-3 or TRBV12-4 and TRBJ2-5, with 9 bases that match TRBD2. The CDR3 extends over 13 amino acids. As DNA, the CDR3 is TGTGCCAGCAGTGTAGCGGGAGAAGCGACCCAGTACTTC. It translates to CASSVAGEATQYF.

This clonotype was seen at least ten times. This chain connects TRBV7-9 to TRBJ1-2; no clear D gene. This CDR3 has 16 amino acids. Germline CDR1 reads SEHNR; CDR2 reads FQNEAQ (reference sequence). V was cut by 6 bases and J by 1 base, with 18 bases left in between. DNA of the CDR3: TGTGCCAGCAGTTCCCCGGGTAGGAGTTTTAACTATGGCTACACCTTC. As protein: CASSSPGRSFNYGYTF.

This clonotype was counted a few times. The rearrangement uses TRBV18 and TRBJ2-3, with 13 bases identical to TRBD2. J lost 5 bases, V lost 3 bases, and 11 bases had no gene match. From germline, CDR1 is KGHSH and CDR2 LQKENI. The CDR3 runs to 18 residues. The CDR3 region is CASSPRTSGSASKDTQYF. In DNA, the CDR3 is TGTGCCAGCTCACCCCGGACTAGCGGGAGCGCGTCTAAAGATACGCAGTATTTT.

This clonotype was counted only a few times. The V call is TRBV2, the J call TRBJ2-2, with 10 bases identical to TRBD1. V lost 5 bases to trimming and J lost 5 bases; unmatched junction nucleotides: 8. Germline loops: CDR1 SNHLY, CDR2 FYNNEI. CDR3 length equals 16 residues. The CDR3 coding sequence is TGTGCCAGCAGTAAGGCCGGGACAGGGGTAACCGGGGAGCTGTTTTTT. As protein: CASSKAGTGVTGELFF.

This clonotype was seen ten or more times. The CDR3 sequence is CASQGSELLAPGELFF. DNA of the CDR3: TGTGCCTCCCAGGGGTCCGAGCTTCTCGCCCCCGGGGAGCTGTTTTTT. This chain joins TRBV10-3 and TRBJ2-2; D perhaps matches TRBD1 (6 bases). Germline assignment: CDR1 ENHRY and CDR2 SYGVKD. The V end was cut by 11 bases, the J end by 6 bases, with 25 bases between. The CDR3 covers 16 residues.

Many counts were recorded for this clonotype. This rearrangement joins TRBV19 to TRBJ2-1; 11 bases match TRBD2. Trimming removed 5 bases from V and 6 bases from J; junction bases left unmatched: 6. The CDR3 is made up of 15 amino acids. CDR1 LNHDA and CDR2 SQIVND come from the germline V gene (reference sequence). The CDR3 is CASSRLAGTLNEQFF. For the CDR3, the DNA is TGTGCCAGTAGTCGACTAGCGGGGACCCTCAATGAGCAGTTCTTC.

The chain has TRBV5-6 and TRBJ1-5, with D uncertain. The CDR3 is 15 amino acids. With 1 base removed from V and 3 bases from J, the gap between germline ends came to 11 bases. Germline assignment: CDR1 SGHDT and CDR2 YYEEEE. The CDR3 reads CASSLTGGYNQPQHF. The DNA for the CDR3 is TGTGCCAGCAGCTTGACTGGCGGATACAATCAGCCCCAGCATTTT.

This clonotype was counted many times. The CDR3 sequence is CASRRQGNTGELFF. The CDR3 DNA reads as TGCGCCAGCAGGAGACAGGGGAACACCGGGGAGCTGTTTTTT. The chain has TRBV4-1 and TRBJ2-2; 7 bases are a match to TRBD1. The CDR3 totals 14 residues. V was clipped by 6 bases and J by 1 base; unmatched bases: 2. CDR1 and CDR2 (germline): MGHRA, YSYEKL.

The V call is TRBV15, the J call TRBJ2-2, with D perhaps TRBD1 (6 bases). V was clipped by 5 bases and J by 4 bases, with 11 bases between them. This CDR3 is built from 14 residues. Per germline, CDR1 LNHNV and CDR2 YYDKDF (reference sequence). This CDR3 reads CATSWTATTGELFF. The CDR3 DNA is TGTGCCACCAGCTGGACAGCTACCACCGGGGAGCTGTTTTTT.

With regard to this clonotype: With a much larger clone just one base away, this may be a read error. The CDR3 sequence is CASGLALTGATNEKLFF. CDR3 DNA sequence: TGTGCTAGTGGTTTGGCGCTCACAGGAGCAACTAATGAAAAACTGTTTTTT. The gene calls are TRBV12-5 and TRBJ1-4; possible D gene TRBD1, 5 bases. The CDR3 consists of 17 residues. Germline V lookup: CDR1 LGHNT, CDR2 FRNRAP. Trimming removed 1 base from V and 0 bases from J, with 12 bases in between.

V gene TRBV30 combines with J gene TRBJ1-2; D gene ambiguous. Trimming cost V 0 bases and J 4 bases, with 12 bases left between them. The CDR3 loop spans 14 amino acids. The V gene's germline CDR1 is GTSNPN and CDR2 SVGIG (reference sequence). CDR3 in DNA: TGTGCCTGGAGTGTAATCTGGGGTACCTATGGCTACACCTTC. Translated, it gives CAWSVIWGTYGYTF.

This clonotype was detected ten times or more. The chain links TRBV5-6 to TRBJ2-7; D is ambiguous. This CDR3 comprises 13 residues. V was clipped by 6 bases and J by 3 bases, with 13 bases between them. Per germline, CDR1 SGHDT and CDR2 YYEEEE. The CDR3 is CASTRKGFYEQYF. The CDR3 coding sequence is TGTGCCAGCACCCGAAAGGGCTTCTACGAGCAGTACTTC. The variable domain in full, with the rest retrieved from reference TRBV5-6 and TRBJ2-7, is DAGVTQSPTHLIKTRGQQVTLRCSPKSGHDTVSWYQQALGQGPQFIFQYYEEEERQRGNFPDRFSGHQFPNYSSELNVNALLLGDSALYLCASTRKGFYEQYFGPGTRLTVT.

The rearrangement links TRBV28 to TRBJ2-3; 7 nucleotides match TRBD2. V lost 8 bases, J lost 0 bases, and 5 bases stayed unmatched. CDR3 length: 14 amino acids. Germline loops: CDR1 MDHEN, CDR2 SYDVKM. CDR3 sequence: CASRLAASTDTQYF. The CDR3 nucleotides read TGTGCCAGCCGCCTAGCGGCTAGCACAGATACGCAGTATTTT. The whole variable domain, filled in from reference TRBV28 and TRBJ2-3, reads DVKVTQSSRYLVKRTGEKVFLECVQDMDHENMFWYRQDPGLGLRLIYFSYDVKMKEKGDIPEGYSVSREKKERFSLILESASTNQTSMYLCASRLAASTDTQYFGPGTRLTVL.

The V call is TRBV2, the J call TRBJ2-1; 10 nucleotides line up with TRBD2. Unmatched junction bases numbered 3, after V lost 5 bases and J lost 8 bases. This CDR3 comprises 13 residues. Germline V gene data show CDR1 as SNHLY and CDR2 as FYNNEI. CDR3 DNA: TGTGCCAGCAGTACTAGCGGGAAAGATGAGCAGTTCTTC. This translates into CASSTSGKDEQFF.

This clonotype is classed as medium-sized. The V call is TRBV14, the J call TRBJ2-1, with D unresolved. V was shortened by 0 bases and J by 15 bases, with 9 bases between the two germline ends. The CDR3 sequence is 11 residues long. Germline assignment: CDR1 SGHDN and CDR2 FVKESK. The CDR3 protein is CASSQDFGMFF. Written as DNA, the CDR3 is TGTGCCAGCAGCCAAGATTTTGGGATGTTCTTC.

The chain joins TRBV5-1 to TRBJ2-4, with a weak D call TRBD2 (5 bases). The germline gives CDR1 SGHRS, CDR2 YFSETQ. This CDR3 region has 15 residues. V lost 0 bases and J 3 bases, leaving 10 bases between the germline ends. The DNA of the CDR3 is TGCGCCAGCAGCTTGGAGGCAGGAGGCAAAAACATTCAGTACTTC. It codes for CASSLEAGGKNIQYF.

At least ten counts were recorded for this clonotype. V gene TRBV10-3 combines with J gene TRBJ1-1, with D hard to call. Between the trimmed V and J ends, which lost 10 bases and 1 base, there was a span of 10 bases. The CDR3 is made up of 12 amino acids. Germline lookup yields CDR1 ENHRY and CDR2 SYGVKD. CDR3 loop: CATATGNTEAFF. The CDR3 DNA reads as TGTGCCACCGCGACGGGGAACACTGAAGCTTTCTTT.

This clonotype was detected many times. This chain links TRBV5-5 with TRBJ1-5; a weak D match, TRBD1 (6 bases). The V gene's germline CDR1 is SGHKS and CDR2 YYEKEE (reference sequence). The CDR3 length is 14 residues. V lost 0 bases and J 10 bases, leaving 14 bases between the germline ends. CDR3 sequence (DNA): TGTGCCAGCAGCTTGGGGATGGGGGCCGGCCCCCAGCATTTT. It translates to CASSLGMGAGPQHF.

This clonotype was recorded at least ten times. V is TRBV28 and J is TRBJ2-2; TRBD2 is a possible D gene (6 bases). The germline V and J ends were trimmed by 7 bases and 4 bases, with 16 bases remaining between them. There are 15 residues in the CDR3. Germline V gene sequence: CDR1 MDHEN, CDR2 SYDVKM. This chain's CDR3 is CASISSLASTGELFF. The DNA for the CDR3 is TGTGCCAGCATCAGTAGCCTAGCGTCCACCGGGGAGCTGTTTTTT.

This clonotype has a count of ten or more. The chain links TRBV11-2 to TRBJ2-3; TRBD1 might be the D (5 bases). Per the germline V gene, CDR1 is SGHAT and CDR2 is FQNNGV. CDR3 size: 13 residues. V lost 1 base to trimming and J lost 4 bases, with 6 bases between them. CDR3: CASSLGTSDTQYF. CDR3 in DNA: TGTGCCAGCAGCTTAGGGACATCAGATACGCAGTATTTT.

This chain uses TRBV24-1 with TRBJ2-1; no clear D gene. The CDR3 extends over 14 amino acids. Germline CDR1 reads KGHDR; CDR2 reads SFDVKD. Trimming cost V 3 bases and J 8 bases, with 13 bases left between them. CDR3 nucleotide sequence: TGTGCCACCAGTGATCCGTCATTCGCCCATGAGCAGTTCTTC. Protein sequence: CATSDPSFAHEQFF.

This clonotype has at least ten counts. This chain connects TRBV21-1 to TRBJ2-7; TRBD1, as called in the table, went unchecked against the DNA. TRBV21-1 is a known pseudogene. CDR3 length: 18 residues. CDR3 coding DNA: TGTGCCAGCAGCAAACATGAAGATAGACAGGGTAGCTCCTACGAGCAGTACTTC. Protein: CASSKHEDRQGSSYEQYF.

On this clonotype itself: Given a much more abundant clone one base away, this may be a read error. Lacking the conserved final phenylalanine or tryptophan, this CDR3 likely reflects a read error. The chain joins TRBV20-1 to TRBJ2-1; 9 nucleotides agree with TRBD2. J lost 12 bases, V lost 5 bases, and 14 bases had no gene match. This CDR3 region has 14 residues. Germline CDR1 and CDR2: DFQATT and SNEGSKA (reference sequence). CDR3 sequence reads: CSALGLAGLTMQFI. The CDR3, as DNA: TGCAGTGCTCTAGGGCTAGCGGGATTGACGATGCAGTTCATC.

The rearrangement links TRBV5-4 to TRBJ2-7; D is undetermined. Germline CDR1 and CDR2: SGHNT and YYREEE (reference sequence). The V gene lost 1 base and the J gene lost 4 bases, with 12 bases spanning the gap. CDR3 length equals 14 residues. CDR3 amino acids: CASSLSTNLYEQYF. DNA of the CDR3: TGTGCCAGCAGCTTGTCCACGAACTTATACGAGCAGTACTTC.

In this sample, this clonotype turned up many times. The chain links TRBV19 to TRBJ2-1; 8 bases align to TRBD2. Trimming removed 4 bases from V and 9 bases from J; junction bases left unmatched: 8. This CDR3 contains 14 residues. The germline gives CDR1 LNHDA, CDR2 SQIVND (reference sequence). CDR3 sequence: CASSKRESYVEQFF. The CDR3 bases are TGTGCCAGTAGTAAGCGGGAGTCCTATGTTGAGCAGTTCTTC.

This clonotype was seen only a few times. J is TRBJ2-5 and V is TRBV19; 7 nucleotides match TRBD2. V was clipped by 4 bases and J by 5 bases; unmatched bases: 10. CDR3 size: 15 residues. In germline, CDR1 is LNHDA, CDR2 SQIVND (reference sequence). CDR3 protein: CASSRQRDGRETQYF. In DNA, the CDR3 is TGTGCCAGTAGTAGACAGCGGGACGGGAGGGAGACCCAGTACTTC.

This clonotype was recorded at least ten times. This chain joins TRBV29-1 and TRBJ2-5, with 8 bases aligning to TRBD2. Germline CDR1 and CDR2: SQVTM and ANQGSEA. The CDR3 has 15 amino acids. V lost 6 bases to trimming and J lost 2 bases; unmatched junction nucleotides: 11. The CDR3 protein is CSVLGTSLTQETQYF. CDR3 in DNA: TGCAGCGTCCTTGGGACTAGTTTGACTCAAGAGACCCAGTACTTC.

The sample holds many counts of this clonotype. This chain joins TRBV20-1 and TRBJ2-7; 10 bases match TRBD2. Germline V CDR1 and CDR2: DFQATT, SNEGSKA (reference sequence). V shed 5 bases and J 1 base; nucleotides not matched to a gene: 8. This CDR3 is built from 15 residues. The CDR3 is CSAAPLAGVSYEQYF. The CDR3 DNA reads as TGCAGTGCTGCGCCTCTAGCGGGAGTTTCCTACGAGCAGTACTTC.

In its sample, this clonotype was seen many times. The chain uses TRBV14 and TRBJ2-7; D remains unclear. Trimming took 0 bases from V and 4 from J, leaving 10 bases between them. The CDR3 is 14 amino acids. Germline CDR1 reads SGHDN; CDR2 reads FVKESK. The CDR3 sequence is CASSQDVYGYEQYF. Here the CDR3 DNA reads TGTGCCAGCAGCCAAGATGTTTACGGGTACGAGCAGTACTTC.

This chain joins TRBV18 and TRBJ2-3; 9 bases line up with TRBD1. Germline lookup yields CDR1 KGHSH and CDR2 LQKENI. Germline trimming cut 4 bases from V and 1 base from J; bases unmatched to any gene: 6. CDR3 size: 16 residues. The CDR3 loop is CASSRLGQGGTDTQYF. CDR3 coding DNA: TGTGCCAGCTCACGCCTGGGACAGGGAGGCACAGATACGCAGTATTTT.

This clonotype appeared many times. The rearrangement links TRBV7-9 to TRBJ1-4; 8 positions match TRBD1. V was clipped by 5 bases and J by 0 bases; unmatched bases: 8. This CDR3 is built from 17 residues. Germline loops: CDR1 SEHNR, CDR2 FQNEAQ (reference sequence). The CDR3 here is CASSRTDRGATNEKLFF. In DNA form, the CDR3 reads TGTGCCAGCAGCCGCACCGACAGGGGAGCAACTAATGAAAAACTGTTTTTT.